The 27 T cell receptor beta chains below come from one sample, sequenced in a study of T-cell memory formation after mild COVID-19. One entry per CDR3 protein results from TCRdb running MiXCR on the 5' RACE reads. The data hold 250,000 or so distinct CDR3 sequences, with approximately 19% observed a single time. Sample: PBMCs or a T cell subset sorted from them (not recorded which). These receptor sequences come from a young man who had mild COVID-19 (a few samples of this study predate the infection). Cell type and time point are not known.

V is TRBV4-3 and J is TRBJ1-1, with a possible D match to TRBD1 (5 bases). The CDR3 totals 15 residues. The V gene's germline CDR1 is LGHNA and CDR2 YSLEER. The V gene lost 1 base and the J gene lost 4 bases, with 13 bases spanning the gap. In DNA, the CDR3 is TGCGCCAGCAGCCAAGGGACACCCGGAGGCACTGAAGCTTTCTTT. Protein: CASSQGTPGGTEAFF.

This clonotype was counted only a few times. J is TRBJ1-2 and V is TRBV20-1; 9 bases align to TRBD1. The germline gives CDR1 DFQATT, CDR2 SNEGSKA (reference sequence). CDR3 length equals 12 residues. V shed 6 bases, J shed 8 bases, and the junction held 7 bases outside the gene matches. This chain's CDR3 is CSARDRVDGYTF. CDR3 in DNA: TGCAGTGCCAGGGACAGGGTCGACGGCTACACCTTC.

The V call is TRBV7-9, the J call TRBJ1-6; D is undetermined. CDR1 is SEHNR, CDR2 FQNEAQ, per germline (reference sequence). The germline V and J ends were trimmed by 3 bases and 9 bases, with 6 bases remaining between them. This CDR3 has 12 residues. The CDR3 is CASSFSGSPLHF. The CDR3 DNA sequence: TGTGCCAGCAGCTTCTCCGGTTCACCCCTCCACTTT.

At least ten counts were recorded for this clonotype. V usage is TRBV6-5 and J usage is TRBJ2-7; D not certain. The CDR3 spans 14 residues. Germline lookup yields CDR1 MNHEY and CDR2 SVGAGI. V was cut by 1 base and J by 3 bases, with 10 bases left in between. CDR3: CASSYYPRFYEQYF. CDR3 sequence (DNA): TGTGCCAGCAGTTACTACCCACGCTTCTACGAGCAGTACTTC.

The chain has TRBV27 and TRBJ2-2, with 8 bases lining up with TRBD1. This CDR3 contains 14 residues. Germline trimming cut 0 bases from V and 7 bases from J; bases unmatched to any gene: 1. Germline CDR1 MNHEY, CDR2 SMNVEV (reference sequence). The CDR3 DNA follows: TGTGCCAGCAGTTTATCCGACAGGGGCGGGGAGCTGTTTTTT. Translated: CASSLSDRGGELFF.

The V gene is TRBV12-5, the J gene TRBJ2-3; 7 bases are shared with TRBD2. Germline V gives CDR1 LGHNT, CDR2 FRNRAP. This CDR3 has 12 amino acids. V was clipped by 7 bases and J by 4 bases; unmatched bases: 2. The CDR3 bases are TGTGCTAGTGCTCGGGGGGCAGATACGCAGTATTTT. It encodes CASARGADTQYF.

The rearrangement joins TRBV27 to TRBJ1-1; 7 bases are a match to TRBD1. Germline lookup yields CDR1 MNHEY and CDR2 SMNVEV (reference sequence). The V gene end was trimmed by 1 base and the J gene end by 5 bases; junction bases not matched to a gene: 4. There are 14 residues in the CDR3. CDR3 nucleotides: TGTGCCAGCAGTTTATACAGACAGGGAACTGAAGCTTTCTTT. It translates to CASSLYRQGTEAFF.

This clonotype turned up a few times. The chain employs TRBV4-1 and TRBJ1-1; maybe TRBD1 (5 bases). With 5 bases removed from V and 6 bases from J, the gap between germline ends came to 10 bases. The CDR3 consists of 12 residues. Per the germline V gene, CDR1 is MGHRA and CDR2 is YSYEKL. The CDR3 protein is CASSGEGAEAFF. CDR3 sequence (DNA): TGCGCCAGCAGCGGGGAAGGGGCTGAAGCTTTCTTT.

The J gene is TRBJ1-5, the V gene TRBV20-1; 7 bases agree with TRBD1. The CDR3 spans 14 residues. Trimming cost V 2 bases and J 5 bases; bases outside gene matches: 6. Germline CDR1 is DFQATT and CDR2 is SNEGSKA (reference sequence). The CDR3 reads CSARRDRADQPQHF. The CDR3 DNA follows: TGCAGTGCTAGACGTGACAGGGCGGATCAGCCCCAGCATTTT.

The V and J genes are TRBV29-1 and TRBJ1-3; no reliable D call. This CDR3 is built from 13 residues. Per germline, CDR1 SQVTM and CDR2 ANQGSEA. Between the trimmed V and J ends, which lost 7 bases and 0 bases, there was a span of 10 bases. The CDR3, as DNA: TGCAGCGCACTGGGCAACTCTGGAAACACCATATATTTT. It codes for CSALGNSGNTIYF. Complete variable domain (other parts from reference TRBV29-1 and TRBJ1-3): SAVISQKPSRDICQRGTSLTIQCQVDSQVTMMFWYRQQPGQSLTLIATANQGSEATYESGFVIDKFPISRPNLTFSTLTVSNMSPEDSSIYLCSALGNSGNTIYFGEGSWLTVV.

The chain combines TRBV6-5 with TRBJ2-3; D remains ambiguous. Germline V CDR1 and CDR2: MNHEY, SVGAGI. V was clipped by 0 bases and J by 0 bases, with 10 bases between them. CDR3 size: 16 residues. CDR3 nucleotide sequence: TGTGCCAGCAGTTACTCAGGCCTCCATAGCACAGATACGCAGTATTTT. It yields the protein CASSYSGLHSTDTQYF.

This clonotype occurred a few times. The V gene is TRBV7-9, the J gene TRBJ2-1; 9 nucleotides line up with TRBD1. V lost 5 bases to trimming and J lost 4 bases; unmatched junction nucleotides: 6. Germline V lookup: CDR1 SEHNR, CDR2 FQNEAQ (reference sequence). The CDR3 runs to 15 residues. The CDR3 loop reads CASSQRDREYNEQFF. The CDR3 nucleotides are TGTGCCAGCAGCCAACGGGACAGGGAATACAATGAGCAGTTCTTC. Together with reference TRBV7-9 and TRBJ2-1, the CDR3 gives the full variable domain: DTGVSQNPRHKITKRGQNVTFRCDPISEHNRLYWYRQTLGQGPEFLTYFQNEAQLEKSRLLSDRFSAERPKGSFSTLEIQRTEQGDSAMYLCASSQRDREYNEQFFGPGTRLTVL.

V usage is TRBV5-4 and J usage is TRBJ2-2; 10 bases line up with TRBD2. The germline V gene has CDR1 SGHNT and CDR2 YYREEE (reference sequence). CDR3 length equals 16 residues. Losses at the gene ends were 2 bases for V and 2 bases for J; bases not matched to a gene: 3. The CDR3 sequence is CASSFLAGVNTGELFF. CDR3 coding DNA: TGTGCCAGCAGCTTCCTAGCGGGGGTTAACACCGGGGAGCTGTTTTTT.

This clonotype was counted at least ten times. V is TRBV7-7 and J is TRBJ2-5, with D maybe TRBD1 (6 bases). Per germline, CDR1 SSHAT and CDR2 FNYEAQ (reference sequence). This CDR3 has 13 residues. Trimming left V 4 bases short and J 5 bases short, with 11 bases between. The CDR3 DNA reads as TGTGCCAGCAGCTCGGACAGAACGGAGACCCAGTACTTC. Residues: CASSSDRTETQYF.

This clonotype was observed a few times. The V gene is TRBV6-1, the J gene TRBJ2-5, with D possibly being TRBD1 or TRBD2 (5 bases each). With 8 bases removed from V and 2 bases from J, the gap between germline ends came to 9 bases. Germline CDR1 MNHNS, CDR2 SASEGT. The CDR3 runs 12 residues. The CDR3: CASGTRQETQYF. DNA of the CDR3: TGTGCCAGCGGGACGCGACAAGAGACCCAGTACTTC.

V is TRBV4-2 and J is TRBJ2-7, with TRBD2 matching 7 bases. Germline V gives CDR1 LGHNA, CDR2 YNFKEQ. V lost 3 bases, J lost 2 bases, and 7 bases stayed unmatched. The CDR3 loop spans 15 amino acids. The CDR3 sequence is CASSHRAGETYEQYF. The CDR3 DNA reads as TGTGCCAGCAGCCATCGGGCGGGGGAAACCTACGAGCAGTACTTC.

This clonotype was counted at least ten times. V gene TRBV7-9 combines with J gene TRBJ2-1; a weak D match, TRBD2 (7 bases). Germline CDR1 is SEHNR and CDR2 is FQNEAQ (reference sequence). Trimming pared 4 bases from V and 7 bases from J, leaving 26 bases between. The CDR3 runs 18 residues. The CDR3 loop reads CASSYEAWGGETTNEQFF. In DNA form, the CDR3 reads TGTGCCAGCAGCTACGAGGCGTGGGGGGGCGAAACTACGAATGAGCAGTTCTTC.

The sample holds many counts of this clonotype. The J gene is TRBJ2-7, the V gene TRBV20-1; 10 nucleotides align to TRBD1. The germline CDR1 and CDR2 sequences are DFQATT and SNEGSKA (reference sequence). Losses at the gene ends were 0 bases for V and 3 bases for J; bases not matched to a gene: 14. The CDR3 loop spans 18 amino acids. The CDR3 loop is CSARDDGLGQGPLYEQYF. CDR3 sequence (DNA): TGCAGTGCTAGAGATGACGGTTTGGGACAGGGGCCCCTCTACGAGCAGTACTTC.

This clonotype qualifies as medium-sized. The chain combines TRBV6-2 or TRBV6-3 with TRBJ2-1, with 7 bases lining up with TRBD1. Germline V gene sequence: CDR1 MNHEY, CDR2 SVGEGT. This CDR3 has 14 amino acids. After removal of 6 bases from V and 7 bases from J, the junction contained 9 bases not matched to a gene. CDR3 DNA sequence: TGTGCCAGCAGGGTGGGGACAGTGGGGAATGAGCAGTTCTTC. Residues: CASRVGTVGNEQFF.

The sample holds many counts of this clonotype. The CDR3 DNA follows: TGCGCCAGCAGCCGAGGCCTAGGACAGAGCACAGATACGCAGTATTTT. It is translated as CASSRGLGQSTDTQYF. The chain links TRBV4-3 to TRBJ2-3; TRBD1 is a possible D gene (6 bases). This CDR3 region has 16 residues. Trimming pared 4 bases from V and 0 bases from J, leaving 14 bases between. Germline CDR1 LGHNA, CDR2 YSLEER.

This clonotype was observed a handful of times. The V call is TRBV7-9, the J call TRBJ1-6; 8 bases line up with TRBD1. V gave up 4 bases and J gave up 9 bases; unmatched junction bases: 8. Per germline, CDR1 SEHNR and CDR2 FQNEAQ (reference sequence). The CDR3 has 15 amino acids. The CDR3 nucleotides are TGTGCCAGCAGCTCCAAGGACAGGGCTAGTTCACCCCTCCACTTT. Amino acids: CASSSKDRASSPLHF.

This clonotype was seen repeatedly, ten times or more. This chain joins TRBV7-2 and TRBJ2-1, with 8 bases identical to TRBD2. The CDR3 is 16 residues long. CDR1 and CDR2 (germline): SGHTA, FQGNSA. The V gene end was trimmed by 5 bases and the J gene end by 1 base; junction bases not matched to a gene: 7. Written as DNA, the CDR3 is TGTGCCAGCAGCGCCGGGAGGGTCGAATCCTACAATGAGCAGTTCTTC. Its translation: CASSAGRVESYNEQFF.

The table lists this clonotype with a few counts. V is TRBV7-2 and J is TRBJ2-1, with D possibly being TRBD1 (6 bases). This CDR3 contains 13 residues. From germline, CDR1 is SGHTA and CDR2 FQGNSA. Trimming removed 6 bases from V and 8 bases from J, with 14 bases in between. In DNA, the CDR3 is TGTGCCAGCAGGCCAGCAGGGGTGGATGAGCAGTTCTTC. It encodes CASRPAGVDEQFF.

This clonotype has ten or more counts. This chain links TRBV7-6 with TRBJ2-5; no clear D gene. This CDR3 spans 12 amino acids. Trimming removed 5 bases from V and 5 bases from J, with 9 bases in between. The germline V gene encodes CDR1 SGHVS and CDR2 FNYEAQ. The CDR3 coding sequence is TGTGCCAGCAGCCTCCCCTACGAGACCCAGTACTTC. This sequence encodes CASSLPYETQYF.

This clonotype was counted at least ten times. The V gene is TRBV2, the J gene TRBJ2-7; D not resolved. The germline gives CDR1 SNHLY, CDR2 FYNNEI. CDR3 length: 12 amino acids. Trimming pared 3 bases from V and 2 bases from J, leaving 5 bases between. CDR3 sequence reads: CASSESAYEQYF. In nucleotides, the CDR3 is TGTGCCAGCAGTGAGTCAGCCTACGAGCAGTACTTC.

This clonotype has just a few counts. J is TRBJ2-7 and V is TRBV27; tentative D call: TRBD1 (5 bases). Trimming pared 7 bases from V and 0 bases from J, leaving 13 bases between. Per germline, CDR1 MNHEY and CDR2 SMNVEV (reference sequence). The CDR3 contains 14 residues. In DNA, the CDR3 is TGTGCCAGCAACCCCTCACAGGACTCCTACGAGCAGTACGTC. This sequence encodes CASNPSQDSYEQYV.

The chain recombines TRBV7-2 with TRBJ1-2; 9 positions match TRBD1. Germline trimming cut 4 bases from V and 0 bases from J; bases unmatched to any gene: 6. The CDR3 length is 16 residues. CDR1 SGHTA and CDR2 FQGNSA come from the germline V gene. CDR3 coding DNA: TGTGCCAGCAGCTCCACGACAGGGGGAGCTAACTATGGCTACACCTTC. It codes for CASSSTTGGANYGYTF.